This is a list of T cell receptor beta chains from one sample in a study of T cell responses to AZD1222 COVID-19 vaccine. Data came from immunoSEQ multiplex PCR; TCRdb stores just in-frame clones and leaves some out. The sample contains about 100,000 clones, more than 75% of which appear only once. The specimen comprised peripheral blood, sampled on day 0 of MenACWY control vaccination. The receptor set was obtained from an adult in good health. Each CDR3 is given with its conserved first and last residue. D genes are given only for firm matches. A row's size may be missing; if present it is once, few, many or a size class.

d_call: .
j_call: TRBJ1-3
clone_size: .
v_call: TRBV9
cdr3_nt: TGTGCCAGCAGCCCCTCTAGTGGAAACACCATATATTTT
cdr3_aa: CASSPSSGNTIYF

d_call: TRBD2
j_call: TRBJ2-1
clone_size: .
v_call: TRBV3-1/TRBV3-2
cdr3_nt: TGTGCCAGCAGCCGGGGACTAGCGGGAGGGGATGAGCAGTTCTTC
cdr3_aa: CASSRGLAGGDEQFF

d_call: .
j_call: TRBJ2-7
clone_size: few
v_call: TRBV19
cdr3_nt: TGTGCCAGTAGACCCGGGGGAGGTCCCAACGAGCAGTACTTC
cdr3_aa: CASRPGGGPNEQYF

d_call: .
j_call: TRBJ2-7
clone_size: .
v_call: TRBV25-1
cdr3_nt: TGTGCCAGCAGTAGAGGGGGGTTCCAGTACTTC
cdr3_aa: CASSRGGFQYF

d_call: .
j_call: TRBJ1-4
clone_size: .
v_call: TRBV3-1/TRBV3-2
cdr3_nt: TGTGCCAGCAGCGGCACAGGCGAAGGTCTGTTTTTT
cdr3_aa: CASSGTGEGLFF

d_call: .
j_call: TRBJ2-5
clone_size: .
v_call: TRBV19
cdr3_nt: TGTGCCAGTAGTATAAGAGGTAGGGAAGAGACCCAGTACTTC
cdr3_aa: CASSIRGREETQYF

d_call: TRBD1
j_call: TRBJ1-4
clone_size: .
v_call: TRBV5-1
cdr3_nt: TGCGCCAGCAGCGAGGACAGGGAGGGAAAACTGTTTTTT
cdr3_aa: CASSEDREGKLFF

d_call: .
j_call: TRBJ2-5
clone_size: .
v_call: TRBV6-5
cdr3_nt: TGTGCCAGCAGTTATGTGGGAGAGACCCAGTACTTC
cdr3_aa: CASSYVGETQYF

d_call: TRBD2
j_call: TRBJ2-7
clone_size: .
v_call: TRBV5-1
cdr3_nt: TGCGCCAGCAGCTTACGACTAGCGGGGGCCTTCGAGCAGTACTTC
cdr3_aa: CASSLRLAGAFEQYF

d_call: .
j_call: TRBJ1-3
clone_size: .
v_call: TRBV4-2
cdr3_nt: TGTGCCAGCAGCCAGGCCCAGACCCCTGGAAACACCATATATTTT
cdr3_aa: CASSQAQTPGNTIYF

d_call: .
j_call: TRBJ2-5
clone_size: .
v_call: TRBV5-4
cdr3_nt: TGTGCCAGCAGCTTACAGGGCCAAGAGACCCAGTACTTC
cdr3_aa: CASSLQGQETQYF

d_call: .
j_call: TRBJ2-1
clone_size: once
v_call: TRBV11-2
cdr3_nt: TGTGCCAGCAGCTTGGCGGGGAACAATGAGCAGTTCTTC
cdr3_aa: CASSLAGNNEQFF

d_call: TRBD1
j_call: TRBJ1-4
clone_size: .
v_call: TRBV6-5
cdr3_nt: TGTGCCAGCGGTCCCAGGGGGACTAATGAAAAACTGTTTTTT
cdr3_aa: CASGPRGTNEKLFF

d_call: .
j_call: TRBJ2-5
clone_size: .
v_call: TRBV5-5
cdr3_nt: TGTGCCAGCAGCGCCAGGACGGGACAAGAGACCCAGTACTTC
cdr3_aa: CASSARTGQETQYF

d_call: .
j_call: TRBJ1-5
clone_size: few
v_call: TRBV30
cdr3_nt: TGTGCCTGGAGTGTTGAAAACAATCAGCCCCAGCATTTT
cdr3_aa: CAWSVENNQPQHF

d_call: .
j_call: TRBJ2-1
clone_size: once
v_call: TRBV6-5
cdr3_nt: TGTGCCAGCAGGAAAAAGAACAATGAGCAGTTCTTC
cdr3_aa: CASRKKNNEQFF

d_call: TRBD2
j_call: TRBJ2-3
clone_size: .
v_call: TRBV28
cdr3_nt: TGTGCCAGTGGGAGACTAGCGGGAGATACGCAGTATTTT
cdr3_aa: CASGRLAGDTQYF

d_call: .
j_call: TRBJ2-2
clone_size: .
v_call: TRBV6-5
cdr3_nt: TGTGCCAGCCTCAAGGGGACCCCCAACACCGGGGAGCTGTTTTTT
cdr3_aa: CASLKGTPNTGELFF

d_call: .
j_call: TRBJ2-3
clone_size: .
v_call: TRBV9
cdr3_nt: TGTGCCAGCAGCGTTCACCCCACAGATACGCAGTATTTT
cdr3_aa: CASSVHPTDTQYF

d_call: .
j_call: TRBJ2-2
clone_size: .
v_call: TRBV5-6
cdr3_nt: TGTGCCGCGGGGGCAGTTGCCCGCCCCGGGGAGCTGTTTTTT
cdr3_aa: CAAGAVARPGELFF

d_call: .
j_call: TRBJ2-2
clone_size: .
v_call: TRBV7-7
cdr3_nt: TGTGCCAGCAGCGTGAACCCCTCCCGGGAGCTGTTTTTT
cdr3_aa: CASSVNPSRELFF

d_call: .
j_call: TRBJ2-7
clone_size: once
v_call: TRBV7-8
cdr3_nt: TGTGCCAGCAGCTTGACATCTTACTCCTACGAGCAGTACTTC
cdr3_aa: CASSLTSYSYEQYF

d_call: .
j_call: TRBJ1-2
clone_size: once
v_call: TRBV14
cdr3_nt: TGTGCCAGCAGCCTGATCGGGACCTATGGCTACACCTTC
cdr3_aa: CASSLIGTYGYTF

d_call: .
j_call: TRBJ2-7
clone_size: .
v_call: TRBV11-2
cdr3_nt: TGTGCCAGCAGCGTCGAACAGGCCTACTCCTACGAGCAGTACTTC
cdr3_aa: CASSVEQAYSYEQYF

d_call: .
j_call: TRBJ1-6
clone_size: few
v_call: TRBV3-1/TRBV3-2
cdr3_nt: TGTGCCAGCAGCCAAGGGACCGCTTCACCCCTCCACTTT
cdr3_aa: CASSQGTASPLHF

d_call: .
j_call: TRBJ2-7
clone_size: .
v_call: TRBV18
cdr3_nt: TGTGCCAGCTCACCAGAGTCCAGCTCCTACGAGCAGTACTTC
cdr3_aa: CASSPESSSYEQYF

d_call: .
j_call: TRBJ2-2
clone_size: .
v_call: TRBV7-9
cdr3_nt: TGTGCCAGCACCTACCAAGGGGATACCGGGGAGCTGTTTTTT
cdr3_aa: CASTYQGDTGELFF

d_call: .
j_call: TRBJ2-7
clone_size: .
v_call: TRBV5-1
cdr3_nt: TGCGCCAGCAGCTTGGCCGTGGGGGCGCTTTACGAGCAGTACTTC
cdr3_aa: CASSLAVGALYEQYF

d_call: .
j_call: TRBJ2-7
clone_size: .
v_call: TRBV11-1
cdr3_nt: TGTGCCAGCAGCTTAGCTGCGACACGGAAAGGCGAGCAGTACTTC
cdr3_aa: CASSLAATRKGEQYF

d_call: TRBD1
j_call: TRBJ2-5
clone_size: .
v_call: TRBV12-5
cdr3_nt: TGTGCTAGTGGTCACGGGACAGGGGTCGGGCAAGAGACCCAGTACTTC
cdr3_aa: CASGHGTGVGQETQYF

d_call: .
j_call: TRBJ1-1
clone_size: .
v_call: TRBV9
cdr3_nt: TGTGCCAGCAGCGTAGGCAGGGTTAACACTGAAGCTTTCTTT
cdr3_aa: CASSVGRVNTEAFF

d_call: TRBD1
j_call: TRBJ2-7
clone_size: .
v_call: TRBV7-6
cdr3_nt: TGTGCCAGCAGCCGGAAAGGGCAGGGGGCCTACGAGCAGTACTTC
cdr3_aa: CASSRKGQGAYEQYF

d_call: .
j_call: TRBJ2-4
clone_size: .
v_call: TRBV7-2
cdr3_nt: TGTGCCAGCAGCTTACAGCTAGCGCTAGCCAAAAACATTCAGTACTTC
cdr3_aa: CASSLQLALAKNIQYF

d_call: TRBD1
j_call: TRBJ2-2
clone_size: .
v_call: TRBV4-2
cdr3_nt: TGTGCCAGCAGCGGGGACAGGGCCGGGGAGCTGTTTTTT
cdr3_aa: CASSGDRAGELFF

d_call: TRBD1
j_call: TRBJ2-3
clone_size: .
v_call: TRBV2
cdr3_nt: TGTGCCAGCAGTGTGGGGACAGCCCAAGATACGCAGTATTTT
cdr3_aa: CASSVGTAQDTQYF

d_call: .
j_call: TRBJ1-5
clone_size: .
v_call: TRBV24-1
cdr3_nt: TGTGCCACCAGGGAGGGCCTGGGGCCCCAGCATTTT
cdr3_aa: CATREGLGPQHF

d_call: .
j_call: TRBJ2-1
clone_size: .
v_call: TRBV6-2/TRBV6-3
cdr3_nt: TGTGCCAGCAGTGGGGGTTGGGGGTCCTACAATGAGCAGTTCTTC
cdr3_aa: CASSGGWGSYNEQFF

d_call: .
j_call: TRBJ2-7
clone_size: .
v_call: TRBV11-3
cdr3_nt: TGTGCCAGCAGCTTAGATGGCAACTACGAGCAGTACTTC
cdr3_aa: CASSLDGNYEQYF

d_call: .
j_call: TRBJ1-1
clone_size: .
v_call: TRBV6-2/TRBV6-3
cdr3_nt: TGTGCCAGCAGTAGAACGTGGGGGGGCACTGAAGCTTTCTTT
cdr3_aa: CASSRTWGGTEAFF

d_call: TRBD2
j_call: TRBJ2-6
clone_size: .
v_call: TRBV7-3
cdr3_nt: TGTGCCAGCAGCTTATTCGCAGCGGGGCCCTCTGGGGCCAACGTCCTGACTTTC
cdr3_aa: CASSLFAAGPSGANVLTF

d_call: .
j_call: TRBJ1-6
clone_size: .
v_call: TRBV4-3
cdr3_nt: TGCGCCAGCAGCCCTCGGGTCTCGAATTCACCCCTCCACTTT
cdr3_aa: CASSPRVSNSPLHF

d_call: .
j_call: TRBJ2-3
clone_size: .
v_call: TRBV5-4
cdr3_nt: TGTGCCAGCAGCTTGGAGGGGGGAGCGTCCACAGATACGCAGTATTTT
cdr3_aa: CASSLEGGASTDTQYF

d_call: .
j_call: TRBJ2-1
clone_size: .
v_call: TRBV28
cdr3_nt: TGTGCCAGCACCCGGGACACCTTTTTCGATGAGCAGTTCTTC
cdr3_aa: CASTRDTFFDEQFF

d_call: .
j_call: TRBJ2-7
clone_size: few
v_call: TRBV27
cdr3_nt: TGTGCCAGCAGTCATGGGGCACTTGCGACGGGCGAGCAGTACTTC
cdr3_aa: CASSHGALATGEQYF

d_call: .
j_call: TRBJ1-3
clone_size: .
v_call: TRBV28
cdr3_nt: TGTGCCAGCAGTTTGGGGCCTGGAAACACCATATATTTT
cdr3_aa: CASSLGPGNTIYF

d_call: .
j_call: TRBJ2-3
clone_size: .
v_call: TRBV19
cdr3_nt: TGTGCCAGTAGAATCACAGATACGCAGTATTTT
cdr3_aa: CASRITDTQYF

d_call: TRBD1
j_call: TRBJ1-1
clone_size: few
v_call: TRBV19
cdr3_nt: TGTGCCAGTAGTTCGACAGGGGACACTGAAGCTTTCTTT
cdr3_aa: CASSSTGDTEAFF

d_call: .
j_call: TRBJ1-1
clone_size: .
v_call: TRBV3-1/TRBV3-2
cdr3_nt: TGTGCCAGCAGCATGCTTGGGAACACTGAAGCTTTCTTT
cdr3_aa: CASSMLGNTEAFF

d_call: .
j_call: TRBJ2-3
clone_size: .
v_call: TRBV11-2
cdr3_nt: TGTGCCAGCAGCTTACGGTACTCAACTGGGGGCGCAGATACGCAGTATTTT
cdr3_aa: CASSLRYSTGGADTQYF

d_call: TRBD2
j_call: TRBJ2-3
clone_size: .
v_call: TRBV27
cdr3_nt: TGTGCCAGCTCCCTACGGACTAGCGGTTTCGGTCTCGCAACAGATACGCAGTATTTT
cdr3_aa: CASSLRTSGFGLATDTQYF

d_call: .
j_call: TRBJ1-6
clone_size: once
v_call: TRBV6-5
cdr3_nt: TGTGCCAGCAGTCTAGACAGCTGGGGTTCACCCCTCCACTTT
cdr3_aa: CASSLDSWGSPLHF

d_call: .
j_call: TRBJ1-2
clone_size: few
v_call: TRBV28
cdr3_nt: TGTGCCAGCAGAAGCCAAGGGGTAAATCTCTATGGCTACACCTTC
cdr3_aa: CASRSQGVNLYGYTF

d_call: TRBD1
j_call: TRBJ1-4
clone_size: once
v_call: TRBV5-1
cdr3_nt: TGCGCCAGCAGCCCAGGGACAGGGAGAACTAATGAAAAACTGTTTTTT
cdr3_aa: CASSPGTGRTNEKLFF